These 14 T cell receptor beta chains originate from one sample sequenced in a study of blood T cell repertoires in COVID-19 (dated by TCRdb to about 2020). The method was the immunoSEQ multiplex PCR assay. TCRdb mirrors the immuneACCESS table, restricted to in-frame sequences. Some clones are absent from its copies; in checked studies, under half trace to an unresolved V gene, and the reason for the others is unknown. Across this sample there are a few hundred thousand clones, with roughly 90% seen only once. The ten largest clones represent about 10% of the sample. The sequencing input was peripheral blood. The receptors come from a woman in her twenties or thirties with COVID-19, enrolled during active disease.

The V call is TRBV7-2, the J call TRBJ1-1, with D perhaps matching TRBD1 (5 bases). V dropped 5 bases and J dropped 4 bases, with 17 bases sitting between them. The germline V gene has CDR1 SGHTA and CDR2 FQGNSA. This CDR3 region has 15 residues. The CDR3 bases are TGTGCCAGCAGCACCCGCTGGGGCTCTACCACTGAAGCTTTCTTT. It encodes CASSTRWGSTTEAFF.

The chain has TRBV16 and TRBJ2-2; D call uncertain. This CDR3 region has 13 residues. Germline V CDR1 and CDR2: KGHSY, FQNENV. The ends were cut back, 2 bases at V and 1 base at J, with 2 bases in the middle. Here the CDR3 DNA reads TGTGCCAGCAGCCAACTGAACACCGGGGAGCTGTTTTTT. Encoded protein: CASSQLNTGELFF.

J is TRBJ1-4 and V is TRBV7-9; D not resolved. Trimming removed 2 bases from V and 4 bases from J, with 8 bases in between. Germline V CDR1 and CDR2: SEHNR, FQNEAQ (reference sequence). The CDR3 consists of 14 residues. CDR3 sequence (DNA): TGTGCCAGCAGCTTACGTTCGGTTAATGAAAAACTGTTTTTT. Protein product: CASSLRSVNEKLFF.

The rearrangement uses TRBV19 and TRBJ1-5, with 8 bases that match TRBD1. After removal of 6 bases from V and 1 base from J, the junction contained 8 bases not matched to a gene. This CDR3 region has 16 residues. Germline-derived CDR1 and CDR2 are LNHDA and SQIVND (reference sequence). In DNA, the CDR3 is TGTGCCAGTAGCCTCAAGACAGGGGTGAGCAATCAGCCCCAGCATTTT. Its translation: CASSLKTGVSNQPQHF.

This clone was counted a single time. DNA for the CDR3: TGTGCCAGCACCGAGACAGGGGAGACCGCTGAAGCTTTCTTT. Protein product: CASTETGETAEAFF. V gene TRBV7-9 combines with J gene TRBJ1-1, with 8 bases lining up with TRBD1. In germline, CDR1 is SEHNR, CDR2 FQNEAQ (reference sequence). The CDR3 has 14 residues. The V gene end was trimmed by 7 bases and the J gene end by 6 bases; junction bases not matched to a gene: 10. The full variable domain, in which reference TRBV7-9 and TRBJ1-1 provide the parts outside the CDR3, is DTGVSQNPRHKITKRGQNVTFRCDPISEHNRLYWYRQTLGQGPEFLTYFQNEAQLEKSRLLSDRFSAERPKGSFSTLEIQRTEQGDSAMYLCASTETGETAEAFFGQGTRLTVV.

In nucleotides, the CDR3 is TGTGCCAGCAGCTACGGACACTCTAACTATGGCTACACCTTC. This gives the protein CASSYGHSNYGYTF. The rearrangement links TRBV5-6 to TRBJ1-2, with a possible D match to TRBD1 (5 bases). The CDR3 has 14 amino acids. Germline V lookup: CDR1 SGHDT, CDR2 YYEEEE. V lost 3 bases and J lost 0, with 9 bases in between.

The chain employs TRBV2 and TRBJ1-2; unclear D gene. The CDR3 is 11 amino acids. Germline CDR1 is SNHLY and CDR2 is FYNNEI. V shed 9 bases and J shed 3 bases, with 8 bases lying between them. The CDR3 spells CASRTDYGYTF. The CDR3 coding sequence is TGTGCCAGTAGGACTGACTATGGCTACACCTTC.

The rearrangement joins TRBV12-2 to TRBJ2-3; the table's D call of TRBD2 was not tested on the DNA. TRBV12-2 corresponds to a pseudogene. CDR3 size: 16 residues. CDR3 in DNA: TGTGCAAGTCGCTCCCGACTAGCGGGAACCACAGATACGCAGTATTTT. Protein product: CASRSRLAGTTDTQYF.

The chain joins TRBV19 to TRBJ1-5; the match to TRBD1 covers 7 bases. With 5 bases clipped from V and 6 bases from J, the junction kept 13 bases outside the gene matches. Germline-derived CDR1 and CDR2 are LNHDA and SQIVND (reference sequence). The CDR3 runs 16 residues. In DNA form, the CDR3 reads TGTGCCAGTAGTTTAACGACAGGGTGGGGCAGTCAGCCCCAGCATTTT. It yields the protein CASSLTTGWGSQPQHF.

The rearrangement links TRBV7-8 to TRBJ2-1, with 14 bases matching TRBD2. The CDR3 is 15 amino acids. Germline assignment: CDR1 SGHVS and CDR2 FQNEAQ. Unmatched junction bases numbered 5, after V lost 5 bases and J lost 8 bases. The CDR3 DNA is TGTGCCAGCAGCGCGGGACTAGCGGGAGCATATGAGCAGTTCTTC. Its translation is CASSAGLAGAYEQFF.

V usage is TRBV2 and J usage is TRBJ2-5; 13 nucleotides agree with TRBD2. V shed 7 bases and J 4 bases; nucleotides not matched to a gene: 3. The CDR3 is 14 residues long. Germline CDR1 SNHLY, CDR2 FYNNEI. CDR3 region: CASKRLAGGETQYF. For the CDR3, the DNA is TGTGCCAGCAAACGACTAGCGGGAGGAGAGACCCAGTACTTC.

Regarding this clone: The same CDR3 also results from other DNA sequences found in this sample. This chain links TRBV28 with TRBJ2-7, with 14 bases lining up with TRBD2. The CDR3 consists of 15 residues. Trimming removed 5 bases from V and 4 bases from J; junction bases left unmatched: 4. Germline V lookup: CDR1 MDHEN, CDR2 SYDVKM. The CDR3 nucleotides are TGTGCCAGCAGTCCCGGGACTAGCGGGAGTTACGAGCAGTACTTC. Translated: CASSPGTSGSYEQYF.

This rearrangement joins TRBV6-6 to TRBJ1-2; 7 nucleotides agree with TRBD1. The J segment lost 7 bases and the V segment lost 6 bases, leaving 8 bases of the junction unmatched. Per the germline V gene, CDR1 is MNHNY and CDR2 is SVGAGI (reference sequence). The CDR3 contains 13 residues. The CDR3 sequence: CASSLDRVSGYTF. Written as DNA, the CDR3 is TGTGCCAGCAGCCTAGACAGGGTCTCTGGCTACACCTTC.

The chain couples TRBV7-9 to TRBJ1-1; D possibly corresponds to TRBD1 (6 bases). CDR1 is SEHNR and CDR2 is FQNEAQ in the germline V gene (reference sequence). Deletions cut 4 bases from V and 2 bases from J, with 17 bases between. CDR3 length: 16 residues. This CDR3 is CASSSTGFFTNTEAFF. The CDR3 nucleotides are TGTGCCAGCAGCTCGACAGGCTTCTTTACTAACACTGAAGCTTTCTTT. The full variable domain, in which reference TRBV7-9 and TRBJ1-1 provide the parts outside the CDR3, is DTGVSQNPRHKITKRGQNVTFRCDPISEHNRLYWYRQTLGQGPEFLTYFQNEAQLEKSRLLSDRFSAERPKGSFSTLEIQRTEQGDSAMYLCASSSTGFFTNTEAFFGQGTRLTVV.